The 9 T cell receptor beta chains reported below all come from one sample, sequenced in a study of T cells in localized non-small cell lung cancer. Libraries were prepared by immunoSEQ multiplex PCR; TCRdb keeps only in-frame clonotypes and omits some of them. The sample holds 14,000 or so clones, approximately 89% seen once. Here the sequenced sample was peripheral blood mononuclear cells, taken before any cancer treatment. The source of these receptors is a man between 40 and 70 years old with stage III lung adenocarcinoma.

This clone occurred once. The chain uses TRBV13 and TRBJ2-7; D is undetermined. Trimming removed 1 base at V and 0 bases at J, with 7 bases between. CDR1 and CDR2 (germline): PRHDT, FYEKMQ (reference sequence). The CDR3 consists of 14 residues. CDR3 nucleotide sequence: TGTGCCAGCAGCTTAGAACATCTCTCCTACGAGCAGTACTTC. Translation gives CASSLEHLSYEQYF.

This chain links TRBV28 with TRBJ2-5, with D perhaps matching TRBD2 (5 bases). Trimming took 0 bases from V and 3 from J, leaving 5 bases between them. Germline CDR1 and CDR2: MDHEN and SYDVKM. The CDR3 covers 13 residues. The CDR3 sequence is CASSLWGEETQYF. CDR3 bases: TGTGCCAGCAGTTTATGGGGAGAAGAGACCCAGTACTTC.

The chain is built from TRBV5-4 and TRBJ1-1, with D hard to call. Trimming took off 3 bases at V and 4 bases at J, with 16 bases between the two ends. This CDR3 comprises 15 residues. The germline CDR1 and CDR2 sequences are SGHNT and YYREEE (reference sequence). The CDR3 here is CASSWGTAYLTEAFF. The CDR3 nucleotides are TGTGCCAGCAGCTGGGGTACTGCTTACCTCACTGAAGCTTTCTTT.

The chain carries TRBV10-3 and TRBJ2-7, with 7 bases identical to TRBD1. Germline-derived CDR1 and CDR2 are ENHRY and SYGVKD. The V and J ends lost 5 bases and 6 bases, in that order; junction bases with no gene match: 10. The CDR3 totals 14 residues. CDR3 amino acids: CAISRDSEGSEQYF. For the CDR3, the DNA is TGTGCCATCAGTAGGGACAGTGAAGGTTCCGAGCAGTACTTC.

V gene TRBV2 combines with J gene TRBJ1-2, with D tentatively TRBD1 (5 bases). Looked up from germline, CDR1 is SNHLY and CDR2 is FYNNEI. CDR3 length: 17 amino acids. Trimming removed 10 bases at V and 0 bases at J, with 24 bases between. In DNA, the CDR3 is TGTGCCATCCCGACCCGGGACCCCGGCGCATCTAACTATGGCTACACCTTC. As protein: CAIPTRDPGASNYGYTF. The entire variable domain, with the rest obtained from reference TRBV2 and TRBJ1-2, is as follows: EPEVTQTPSHQVTQMGQEVILRCVPISNHLYFYWYRQILGQKVEFLVSFYNNEISEKSEIFDDQFSVERPDGSNFTLKIRSTKLEDSAMYFCAIPTRDPGASNYGYTFGSGTRLTVV.

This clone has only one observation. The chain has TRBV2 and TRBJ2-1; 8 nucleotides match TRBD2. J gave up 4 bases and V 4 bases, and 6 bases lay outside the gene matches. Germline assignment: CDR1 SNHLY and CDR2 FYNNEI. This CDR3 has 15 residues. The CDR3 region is CASSGLAGIYNEQFF. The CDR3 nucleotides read TGTGCCAGCAGTGGATTAGCGGGGATTTACAATGAGCAGTTCTTC.

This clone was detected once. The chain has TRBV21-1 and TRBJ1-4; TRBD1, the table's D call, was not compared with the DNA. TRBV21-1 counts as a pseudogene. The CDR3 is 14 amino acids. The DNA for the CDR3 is TGTGCCAGCAGACTCGGGACAGGGTGTGAAAAACTGTTTTTT. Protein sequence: CASRLGTGCEKLFF.

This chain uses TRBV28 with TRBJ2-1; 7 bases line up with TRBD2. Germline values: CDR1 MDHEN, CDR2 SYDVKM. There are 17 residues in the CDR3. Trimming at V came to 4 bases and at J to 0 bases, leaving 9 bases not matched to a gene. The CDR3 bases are TGTGCCAGCAGTTCCACCCCGCCTAGCGGCTCCTACAATGAGCAGTTCTTC. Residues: CASSSTPPSGSYNEQFF.

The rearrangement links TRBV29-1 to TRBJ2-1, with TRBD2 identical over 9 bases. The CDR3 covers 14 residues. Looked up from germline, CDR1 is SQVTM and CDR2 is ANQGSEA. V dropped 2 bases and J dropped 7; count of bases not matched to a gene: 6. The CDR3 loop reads CSVELAGVGNEQFF. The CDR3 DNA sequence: TGCAGCGTTGAATTAGCGGGAGTAGGAAATGAGCAGTTCTTC.